This entry describes one T cell receptor (beta chain). Antigen unknown. TCRdb re-called the PCR reads with MiXCR, one entry per CDR3 protein. This sample has about 15,000 distinct CDR3 sequences, with 40% to 55% found just once. These data belong to a study of esophageal squamous cell carcinoma under preoperative chemotherapy. As for the study in general: Samples included peripheral blood T cells as well as tumor-infiltrating lymphocytes.

Time point of the sample: before preoperative PTX-NDP chemotherapy. Paclitaxel-nedaplatin chemotherapy was given to patients ahead of their surgery. Study-wide findings and caveats: Clonal contraction, more than amplification, hit abundant clones after paclitaxel-nedaplatin. Peripheral T cells showed a significant TCR diversity increase after chemotherapy, unlike tumor-infiltrating lymphocytes.

CDR1 and CDR2 from the germline V gene are GTSNPN and SVGIG (reference sequence). This CDR3 has 15 residues. The trim removed 3 bases at V and 4 bases at J, leaving 9 bases unmatched. This material was acquired from a patient given preoperative chemotherapy. The V call is TRBV30, the J call TRBJ2-1, with 7 bases fitting TRBD2. The TCR originated in a human donor with esophageal squamous cell carcinoma. The donor label of this sample is uncertain. CDR3 loop: CAWRASGGGYNEQFF. As DNA, the CDR3 is TGTGCCTGGAGAGCTTCGGGGGGAGGGTACAATGAGCAGTTCTTC.